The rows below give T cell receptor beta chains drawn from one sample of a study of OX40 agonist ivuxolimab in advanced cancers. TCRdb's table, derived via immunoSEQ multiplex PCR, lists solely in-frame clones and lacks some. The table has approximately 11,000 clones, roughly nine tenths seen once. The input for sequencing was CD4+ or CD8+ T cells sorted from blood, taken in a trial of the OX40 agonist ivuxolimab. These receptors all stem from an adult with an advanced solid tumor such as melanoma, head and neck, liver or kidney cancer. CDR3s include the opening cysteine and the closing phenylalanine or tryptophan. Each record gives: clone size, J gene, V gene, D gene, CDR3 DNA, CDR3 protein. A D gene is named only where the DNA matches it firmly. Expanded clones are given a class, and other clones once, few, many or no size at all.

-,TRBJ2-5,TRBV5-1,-,TGCGCCAGCAGCGCGGAGACTAGACAGGAGACCCAGTACTTC,CASSAETRQETQYF
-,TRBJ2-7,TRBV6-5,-,TGTGCCAGCAGTCCAGACTCCCTCAACGAGCAGTACTTC,CASSPDSLNEQYF
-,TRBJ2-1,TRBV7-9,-,TGTGCCAGCAGCCTAGGACCCAATCGGGATGAGCAGTTCTTC,CASSLGPNRDEQFF
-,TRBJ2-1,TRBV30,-,TGTGCCTGGAGTGTTTCCGTGTTTGAGCAGTTCTTC,CAWSVSVFEQFF
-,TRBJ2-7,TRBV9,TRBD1,TGTGCCAGCAGCGAGGGGACAGGGAACGAGCAGTACTTC,CASSEGTGNEQYF
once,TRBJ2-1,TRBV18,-,TGTGCCAGCTCACTCCCGCGACCCGATGAGCAGTTCTTC,CASSLPRPDEQFF
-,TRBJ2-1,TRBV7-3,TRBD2,TGTGCCAGCAGCTTAAGCCCAGCGGGAGCCGATGAGCAGTTCTTC,CASSLSPAGADEQFF
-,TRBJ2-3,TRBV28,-,TGTGCCAGCAGTTTTTCAGATACGCAGTATTTT,CASSFSDTQYF
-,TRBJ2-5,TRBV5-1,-,TGCGCCAGCAGCTCCGGGACACTGGAGACCCAGTACTTC,CASSSGTLETQYF
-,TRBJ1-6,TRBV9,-,TGTGCCAGCAGCCCCGGGCGGAATTCACCCCTCCACTTT,CASSPGRNSPLHF
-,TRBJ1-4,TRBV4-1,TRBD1,TGCGCCAGCAGCCAGGGACAGGGGGCCATTGCAACTAATGAAAAACTGTTTTTT,CASSQGQGAIATNEKLFF
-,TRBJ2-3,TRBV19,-,TGTGCCAGTAGTATAGGGACAGAAGGGATCAGCGGAGATACGCAGTATTTT,CASSIGTEGISGDTQYF
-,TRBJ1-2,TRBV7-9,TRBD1,TGTGCCAGCAGTTCCTGGACAGGCACTAACTATGGCTACACCTTC,CASSSWTGTNYGYTF
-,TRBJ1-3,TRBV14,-,TGTGCCAGCAGACAAACAGGCAGTAGAAACACCATATATTTT,CASRQTGSRNTIYF
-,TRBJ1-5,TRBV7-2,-,TGTGCCAGCAGCGGGGGGGGGTCGGTGGATCAGCCCCAGCATTTT,CASSGGGSVDQPQHF
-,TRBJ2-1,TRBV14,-,TGTGCCAGCAGCCAAGATCGGTTCCAGTCACCGAATCTGTACAATGAGCAGTTCTTC,CASSQDRFQSPNLYNEQFF
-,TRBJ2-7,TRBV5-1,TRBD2,TGCGCCAGCAGCCCCAGCGGGAGCGAGCAGTACTTC,CASSPSGSEQYF
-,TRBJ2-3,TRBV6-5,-,TGTGCCAGCAGTTACGGGGCTAGCCGCACAGATACGCAGTATTTT,CASSYGASRTDTQYF
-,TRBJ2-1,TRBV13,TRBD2,TGTGCCAGCAGCTTAGGACTAGCGGGATTTTACAATGAGCAGTTCTTC,CASSLGLAGFYNEQFF
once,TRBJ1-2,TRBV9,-,TGTGCCAGCAGCGTAGGTTACACGGACTATGGCTACACCTTC,CASSVGYTDYGYTF
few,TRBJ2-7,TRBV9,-,TGTGCCAGCAGCGTAGCCGGTTCGGGCTACGAGCAGTACTTC,CASSVAGSGYEQYF
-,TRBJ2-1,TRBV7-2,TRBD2,TGTGCCAGCAGCCCAACGGGGTATGCGGGAGGTTCCTACAATGAGCAGTTCTTC,CASSPTGYAGGSYNEQFF
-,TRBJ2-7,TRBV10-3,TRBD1,TGTGCCATCAGGGGGACAGGGGGCAACTACGAGCAGTACTTC,CAIRGTGGNYEQYF
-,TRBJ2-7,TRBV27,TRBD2,TGTGCCAGCAGCGTAACTAGCGGGATATACGAGCAGTACTTC,CASSVTSGIYEQYF
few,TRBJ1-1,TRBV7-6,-,TGTGCCAGCAGCTTAAGTGCGTGGGGCGCGGGCACTGAAGCTTTCTTT,CASSLSAWGAGTEAFF
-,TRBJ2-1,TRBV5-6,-,TGTGCCAGCAGCCTGGCTCAGTACAATGAGCAGTTCTTC,CASSLAQYNEQFF
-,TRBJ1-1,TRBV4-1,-,TGCGCCAGCAGCCAGGATGGGTACAGGGTGAACACTGAAGCTTTCTTT,CASSQDGYRVNTEAFF
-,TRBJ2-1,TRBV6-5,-,TGTGCCAGCAGTTACGGGGCGGGGAGTGAGAATGAGCAGTTCTTC,CASSYGAGSENEQFF
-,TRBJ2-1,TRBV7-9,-,TGTGCCAGCAGCTCCCCCGGATACAATGAGCAGTTCTTC,CASSSPGYNEQFF
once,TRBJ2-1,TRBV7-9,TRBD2,TGTGCCAGCAGCTTAGACGCCGGGACTAGCTTCGATGAGCAGTTCTTC,CASSLDAGTSFDEQFF
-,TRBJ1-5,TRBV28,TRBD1,TGTGCCAGCACAATGGGACAGCCAGCTGGGGAGCCCCAGCATTTT,CASTMGQPAGEPQHF